The next 9 T cell receptor beta chains were all read from a single sample in a study of metastatic and nonmetastatic thyroid tumors. From the PCR reads, TCRdb re-called clones with MiXCR. Seen here are around 18,000 clones, more than 25% observed once, and the top ten hold 13%. Prior to thyroid surgery, none of the patients had received any treatment. Material: tumor tissue. Receptors were obtained from a female donor with papillary thyroid cancer or a benign thyroid nodule (not recorded which). Some clones in this sample may be carry-over from other donors' samples.

A remark on this clone: One end of the junction fails to match germline, which may point to a read error. The genes are TRBV6-2 or TRBV6-3 and TRBJ1-6; 10 bases match TRBD1. Germline lookup yields CDR1 MNHEY and CDR2 SVGEGT. The CDR3 totals 16 residues. The CDR3 DNA is TGTGCCAGCAAGCTTGAACCGGGACAGGGGCCAGGGGGCCTCCAATTT. It yields the protein CASKLEPGQGPGGLQF.

This clone has a count of ten or more. The CDR3 here is CASSLGQGIEKLFF. The CDR3 DNA follows: TGTGCCAGTAGTCTGGGACAGGGGATTGAAAAACTGTTTTTT. The chain recombines TRBV19 with TRBJ1-4; 10 bases match TRBD1. CDR1 is LNHDA and CDR2 is SQIVND in the germline V gene (reference sequence). CDR3 length: 14 amino acids. V shed 5 bases, J shed 7 bases, and the junction held 4 bases outside the gene matches.

The chain recombines TRBV5-1 with TRBJ2-1, with D tentatively TRBD2 (5 bases). Per germline, CDR1 SGHRS and CDR2 YFSETQ. The CDR3 runs to 13 residues. The V gene lost 0 bases and the J gene lost 6 bases, with 7 bases spanning the gap. In DNA form, the CDR3 reads TGCGCCAGCAGCTTGGTTGGAGGCAATGAGCAGTTCTTC. Translated: CASSLVGGNEQFF. Full variable domain (remainder filled in from reference TRBV5-1 and TRBJ2-1): KAGVTQTPRYLIKTRGQQVTLSCSPISGHRSVSWYQQTPGQGLQFLFEYFSETQRNKGNFPGRFSGRQFSNSRSEMNVSTLELGDSALYLCASSLVGGNEQFFGPGTRLTVL.

The V call is TRBV5-1, the J call TRBJ2-3, with 10 bases matching TRBD2. The junction had 6 bases not matched to a gene; V was cut back by 3 bases and J by 5 bases. There are 15 residues in the CDR3. The germline CDR1 and CDR2 sequences are SGHRS and YFSETQ. CDR3 nucleotide sequence: TGCGCCAGCAGCTGGAGCGGGAGGGAAGGAGATACGCAGTATTTT. Protein product: CASSWSGREGDTQYF. Together with reference TRBV5-1 and TRBJ2-3, the CDR3 gives the full variable domain: KAGVTQTPRYLIKTRGQQVTLSCSPISGHRSVSWYQQTPGQGLQFLFEYFSETQRNKGNFPGRFSGRQFSNSRSEMNVSTLELGDSALYLCASSWSGREGDTQYFGPGTRLTVL.

The V gene is TRBV20-1, the J gene TRBJ2-1; D possibly corresponds to TRBD2 (5 bases). V lost 0 bases to trimming and J lost 6 bases, with 9 bases between them. This CDR3 has 13 residues. The V gene's germline CDR1 is DFQATT and CDR2 SNEGSKA (reference sequence). CDR3 nucleotide sequence: TGCAGTGCTAGAGATGGCCTAGCCAATGAGCAGTTCTTC. Translating it yields CSARDGLANEQFF.

Within the sample, this clone is medium-sized. V and J are TRBV19 and TRBJ1-5; D remains ambiguous. The CDR3 length is 15 residues. Germline CDR1 reads LNHDA; CDR2 reads SQIVND (reference sequence). V gave up 3 bases and J gave up 0 bases, with 9 bases separating them. This CDR3 reads CASSMNLYSNQPQHF. The CDR3 DNA follows: TGTGCCAGTAGTATGAATTTATATAGCAATCAGCCCCAGCATTTT.

The chain has TRBV28 and TRBJ1-1; no definite D call. Germline V gene sequence: CDR1 MDHEN, CDR2 SYDVKM. The CDR3 has 15 amino acids. V was trimmed by 3 bases and J by 1 base, leaving 12 bases between them. Here the CDR3 reads CASSLEWLSNTEAFF. DNA of the CDR3: TGTGCCAGCAGTTTGGAATGGCTCTCGAACACTGAAGCTTTCTTT.

This clone came up a few times. The chain joins TRBV28 to TRBJ2-7; 12 positions agree with TRBD2. Germline CDR1 reads MDHEN; CDR2 reads SYDVKM. The trim removed 0 bases at V and 4 bases at J, leaving 4 bases unmatched. CDR3 length: 16 amino acids. The CDR3 sequence: CASSLWGTSGRYEQYF. The CDR3 DNA sequence: TGTGCCAGCAGTTTATGGGGGACTAGCGGGCGATACGAGCAGTACTTC.

At least ten counts were recorded for this clone. A much bigger clone sits one base away, suggesting this may be a read error. Other nucleotide sequences from this sample produce the same CDR3. The chain links TRBV13 to TRBJ2-7; unclear D gene. The CDR3 is made up of 12 amino acids. CDR1 PRHDT and CDR2 FYEKMQ come from the germline V gene (reference sequence). This CDR3 is CASSFRDGEQYF. Here the CDR3 DNA reads TGCGCCAGCAGCTTCCGTGATGGAGAGCAGTACTTC.